Listed below are T cell receptor beta chains from one sample, sequenced in a study of CD8 T cells in Susac syndrome. TCRdb used MiXCR to reprocess the immunoSEQ multiplex PCR reads, holding one entry per CDR3 protein. Here the sample spans 150,000 to 200,000 distinct CDR3 sequences, roughly 93% being singletons. The sequenced sample consisted of CD4+ T cells from PBMCs. All receptors come from a human donor in good health. Both conserved end residues are part of each CDR3. The D gene is left open where the match is weak. Size is stated for part of the rows, as once, few or many counts, or as a class when the clone is expanded.

CDR3: CASSEQGTYNEQFF
DNA: TGCGCCAGCAGCGAGCAGGGCACCTACAATGAGCAGTTCTTC
D: .
size: .
V: TRBV5-1
J: TRBJ2-1

CDR3: CSASFQLVNEQFF
DNA: TGCAGTGCTAGTTTTCAACTAGTAAATGAGCAGTTCTTC
D: .
size: once
V: TRBV20-1
J: TRBJ2-1

CDR3: CASSASSGTREKLFF
DNA: TGCGCCAGCAGCGCATCCTCTGGGACCCGAGAAAAACTGTTTTTT
D: .
size: .
V: TRBV4-1
J: TRBJ1-4

CDR3: CSARSGTGRDTQYF
DNA: TGCAGTGCTAGATCCGGGACAGGGAGAGATACGCAGTATTTT
D: TRBD1
size: .
V: TRBV20-1
J: TRBJ2-3

CDR3: CASSLGAGGGSQYF
DNA: TGTGCCAGCAGTTTGGGGGCCGGAGGCGGGTCCCAGTACTTC
D: .
size: .
V: TRBV12-3/TRBV12-4
J: TRBJ2-5

CDR3: CASSLDSRNYGYTF
DNA: TGTGCCAGCTCCCTCGACAGCAGGAACTATGGCTACACCTTC
D: .
size: .
V: TRBV18
J: TRBJ1-2

CDR3: CASSQGSWTEAFF
DNA: TGTGCCAGCAGTCAGGGATCTTGGACTGAAGCTTTCTTT
D: .
size: .
V: TRBV11-2
J: TRBJ1-1

CDR3: CASSGVTNTQYF
DNA: TGTGCCAGCTCGGGAGTCACAAATACGCAGTATTTT
D: .
size: .
V: TRBV12-3/TRBV12-4
J: TRBJ2-3

CDR3: CASSESTTGANVLTF
DNA: TGTGCCAGCAGTGAAAGTACGACTGGGGCCAACGTCCTGACTTTC
D: .
size: .
V: TRBV2
J: TRBJ2-6

CDR3: CASSEWAGEDEAFF
DNA: TGTGCCAGCAGTGAATGGGCAGGGGAGGATGAAGCTTTCTTT
D: .
size: .
V: TRBV25-1
J: TRBJ1-1

CDR3: CASSSTWDEQYF
DNA: TGTGCCAGCAGTTCGACCTGGGACGAGCAGTACTTC
D: .
size: .
V: TRBV7-2
J: TRBJ2-7

CDR3: CASRTGGTYEQYF
DNA: TGTGCCAGCAGGACAGGGGGTACCTACGAGCAGTACTTC
D: TRBD1
size: once
V: TRBV12-3/TRBV12-4
J: TRBJ2-7

CDR3: CASTRTSGGWETQYF
DNA: TGTGCCAGCACCCGAACTAGCGGGGGGTGGGAGACCCAGTACTTC
D: TRBD2
size: .
V: TRBV12-3/TRBV12-4
J: TRBJ2-5

CDR3: CASSRGQETQYF
DNA: TGTGCCAGCTCTCGAGGGCAAGAGACCCAGTACTTC
D: .
size: few
V: TRBV18
J: TRBJ2-5

CDR3: CASSSTVTYGYTF
DNA: TGTGCCAGCAGTTCGACAGTCACCTATGGCTACACCTTC
D: .
size: .
V: TRBV12-3/TRBV12-4
J: TRBJ1-2

CDR3: CASSPLGGDQPQHF
DNA: TGTGCCAGCTCACCGCTTGGGGGGGATCAGCCCCAGCATTTT
D: .
size: .
V: TRBV18
J: TRBJ1-5

CDR3: CSVASQGFEQFF
DNA: TGCAGCGTTGCCTCACAGGGCTTTGAGCAGTTCTTC
D: .
size: .
V: TRBV29-1
J: TRBJ2-1

CDR3: CATSRRGQGDSPLHF
DNA: TGTGCCACCAGCAGACGAGGACAGGGAGATTCACCCCTCCACTTT
D: TRBD1
size: .
V: TRBV15
J: TRBJ1-6

CDR3: CASSQPGPGWETQYF
DNA: TGTGCCAGCAGCCAGCCGGGACCAGGGTGGGAGACCCAGTACTTC
D: .
size: few
V: TRBV3-1
J: TRBJ2-5

CDR3: CASSEGYRDSYGYTF
DNA: TGTGCCAGCAGTGAAGGGTATCGGGATAGCTATGGCTACACCTTC
D: .
size: .
V: TRBV6-1
J: TRBJ1-2

CDR3: CSVGLGFGLGEQYF
DNA: TGCAGCGTTGGGCTCGGGTTCGGCTTGGGCGAGCAGTACTTC
D: .
size: .
V: TRBV29-1
J: TRBJ2-7

CDR3: CASSATYRGDNEQFF
DNA: TGTGCCAGCAGCGCAACATACAGAGGGGACAATGAGCAGTTCTTC
D: .
size: .
V: TRBV7-9
J: TRBJ2-1

CDR3: CASSPPGLAGGPAKNIQYF
DNA: TGTGCCAGCTCACCACCGGGCCTAGCGGGGGGGCCGGCCAAAAACATTCAGTACTTC
D: TRBD2
size: once
V: TRBV18
J: TRBJ2-4

CDR3: CASSLGSNTEAFF
DNA: TGTGCCAGCAGCTTGGGCAGCAACACTGAAGCTTTCTTT
D: .
size: .
V: TRBV11-1
J: TRBJ1-1

CDR3: CASSPPGNSYNEQFF
DNA: TGTGCCAGCAGCCCTCCGGGAAACTCCTACAATGAGCAGTTCTTC
D: .
size: .
V: TRBV5-4
J: TRBJ2-1

CDR3: CASSLTPQDYGYTF
DNA: TGTGCCAGCAGCTTAACACCCCAAGACTATGGCTACACCTTC
D: .
size: .
V: TRBV7-9
J: TRBJ1-2

CDR3: CASSPVGGTGDTEAFF
DNA: TGTGCCAGCAGCCCAGTGGGGGGGACAGGGGACACTGAAGCTTTCTTT
D: TRBD1
size: .
V: TRBV11-2
J: TRBJ1-1

CDR3: CASSLATGNEQFF
DNA: TGCGCCAGCAGCTTGGCCACGGGGAATGAGCAGTTCTTC
D: .
size: once
V: TRBV5-1
J: TRBJ2-1

CDR3: CSVGMVRTSGGREQFF
DNA: TGCAGCGTTGGAATGGTCCGGACTAGCGGGGGACGGGAGCAGTTCTTC
D: TRBD2
size: .
V: TRBV29-1
J: TRBJ2-1

CDR3: CSAEAHRTVAKNIQYF
DNA: TGCAGTGCCGAGGCTCATCGGACCGTAGCCAAAAACATTCAGTACTTC
D: .
size: .
V: TRBV20-1
J: TRBJ2-4

CDR3: CASSPRAYDTEAFF
DNA: TGTGCCAGCAGCCCTAGGGCGTATGACACTGAAGCTTTCTTT
D: .
size: .
V: TRBV7-9
J: TRBJ1-1

CDR3: CSAGTNQETQYF
DNA: TGCAGCGCCGGGACTAACCAAGAGACCCAGTACTTC
D: TRBD2
size: .
V: TRBV29-1
J: TRBJ2-5

CDR3: CASSLGVRLSPLHF
DNA: TGCGCCAGCAGCTTGGGAGTCAGACTTTCACCCCTCCACTTT
D: .
size: once
V: TRBV5-1
J: TRBJ1-6

CDR3: CASSLSGTVNSPLHF
DNA: TGCGCCAGCAGCCTCTCAGGGACCGTTAATTCACCCCTCCACTTT
D: .
size: .
V: TRBV5-1
J: TRBJ1-6

CDR3: CASSSDRGYADTQYF
DNA: TGTGCCAGCAGTTCGGACAGGGGGTATGCAGATACGCAGTATTTT
D: TRBD1
size: .
V: TRBV27
J: TRBJ2-3

CDR3: CASSQGTVFWRDTQYF
DNA: TGCGCCAGCAGCCAAGGAACGGTGTTTTGGAGAGATACGCAGTATTTT
D: .
size: once
V: TRBV4-1
J: TRBJ2-3

CDR3: CASSLGQGNRLSTEAFF
DNA: TGTGCCAGCAGCCTCGGACAGGGGAATAGGTTAAGCACTGAAGCTTTCTTT
D: TRBD1
size: once
V: TRBV5-6
J: TRBJ1-1

CDR3: CASSYQTPLGETQYF
DNA: TGTGCCAGCAGTTACCAAACACCTCTGGGGGAGACCCAGTACTTC
D: .
size: few
V: TRBV6-5
J: TRBJ2-5

CDR3: CASSPPAGTEAFF
DNA: TGTGCCAGCAGCCCCCCCGCGGGAACTGAAGCTTTCTTT
D: .
size: .
V: TRBV7-9
J: TRBJ1-1

CDR3: CASRREAYGYTF
DNA: TGTGCCAGCAGGCGGGAAGCCTATGGCTACACCTTC
D: .
size: .
V: TRBV2
J: TRBJ1-2

CDR3: CASSYWRGHQETQYF
DNA: TGTGCCAGCAGTTACTGGCGGGGGCACCAAGAGACCCAGTACTTC
D: .
size: once
V: TRBV6-5
J: TRBJ2-5

CDR3: CASSQVVGRGTTGELFF
DNA: TGTGCCAGCAGCCAAGTGGTAGGACGGGGGACCACCGGGGAGCTGTTTTTT
D: .
size: .
V: TRBV3-1
J: TRBJ2-2

CDR3: CASSPPGLTSGETQYF
DNA: TGTGCCAGCTCACCCCCTGGACTGACTAGTGGGGAGACCCAGTACTTC
D: .
size: .
V: TRBV18
J: TRBJ2-5

CDR3: CASSLAAGNTEAFF
DNA: TGTGCCAGCAGCTTAGCGGCGGGGAACACTGAAGCTTTCTTT
D: .
size: .
V: TRBV7-3
J: TRBJ1-1

CDR3: CSVGQGLSYEQYF
DNA: TGCAGCGTTGGACAGGGTCTGAGTTACGAGCAGTACTTC
D: TRBD1
size: .
V: TRBV29-1
J: TRBJ2-7

CDR3: CSARAQGGTEAFF
DNA: TGCAGTGCTAGAGCACAGGGTGGCACTGAAGCTTTCTTT
D: .
size: .
V: TRBV20-1
J: TRBJ1-1

CDR3: CASTLSGTYAPMNTEAFF
DNA: TGCGCCAGCACCCTCTCCGGGACGTACGCACCCATGAACACTGAAGCTTTCTTT
D: .
size: once
V: TRBV23-1
J: TRBJ1-1

CDR3: CASSWTTGGVQETQYF
DNA: TGTGCCAGCAGTTGGACTACCGGAGGGGTCCAAGAGACCCAGTACTTC
D: .
size: .
V: TRBV6-2/TRBV6-3
J: TRBJ2-5

CDR3: CSAAPSGGTGELFF
DNA: TGCAGTGCTGCCCCTAGCGGGGGTACCGGGGAGCTGTTTTTT
D: TRBD2
size: .
V: TRBV20-1
J: TRBJ2-2

CDR3: CASSYSSETNYGYTF
DNA: TGCGCCAGCAGCTACTCGTCGGAGACTAACTATGGCTACACCTTC
D: .
size: .
V: TRBV5-1
J: TRBJ1-2

CDR3: CASSQDATYEQYF
DNA: TGCGCCAGCAGCCAAGATGCCACGTACGAGCAGTACTTC
D: .
size: .
V: TRBV4-1
J: TRBJ2-7

CDR3: CASSRGIRSNTGELFF
DNA: TGTGCCAGCAGCCGAGGAATCCGATCAAACACCGGGGAGCTGTTTTTT
D: .
size: .
V: TRBV3-1
J: TRBJ2-2

CDR3: CASNRENSPLHF
DNA: TGTGCCAGTAACCGGGAGAATTCACCCCTCCACTTT
D: .
size: .
V: TRBV19
J: TRBJ1-6

CDR3: CASSSDRLHTDTQYF
DNA: TGTGCCAGCAGCTCCGACCGACTTCACACAGATACGCAGTATTTT
D: .
size: .
V: TRBV12-3/TRBV12-4
J: TRBJ2-3

CDR3: CSARGQAGANVLTF
DNA: TGCAGTGCTAGAGGACAGGCTGGGGCCAACGTCCTGACTTTC
D: .
size: .
V: TRBV20-1
J: TRBJ2-6

CDR3: CASSQQGKPYEQYF
DNA: TGTGCCAGCAGCCAACAGGGCAAGCCTTACGAGCAGTACTTC
D: .
size: few
V: TRBV3-1
J: TRBJ2-7

CDR3: CASSPIGSGGAVETQYF
DNA: TGCGCCAGCAGCCCGATCGGGAGCGGGGGGGCCGTGGAGACCCAGTACTTC
D: TRBD2
size: .
V: TRBV4-1
J: TRBJ2-5

CDR3: CASSSGHLGNTEAFF
DNA: TGTGCCAGCAGCTCCGGACACCTAGGGAACACTGAAGCTTTCTTT
D: .
size: .
V: TRBV5-4
J: TRBJ1-1